The 25 T cell receptor beta chains below all came from one sample that was sequenced in a study of blood T cell repertoires in COVID-19 (dated by TCRdb to 2018 to 2021). Receptors were amplified or captured by the immunoSEQ multiplex PCR assay. What TCRdb holds here is the immuneACCESS table cut down to in-frame rearrangements. Part of the clones is not present; checked against another copy, under half of the missing clones reflect an unresolved V gene, and the others are unexplained. This sample is represented by around 110,000 clones; about four fifths of them were singletons. The biggest ten clones account for 4% to 5.5% of the sample. The sequenced sample consisted of peripheral blood. Receptor source: a man aged 70-80 years with acute or convalescent COVID-19.

A note on this clone: One junction end does not reproduce the germline sequence, and a read error may be involved. V is TRBV19 and J is TRBJ1-2; D gene ambiguous. Germline V lookup: CDR1 LNHDA, CDR2 SQIVND (reference sequence). The length of the CDR3 is 12 residues. The CDR3 DNA reads as TGTGCCAGTAGCCCCACGGACTATGACTACACCTTC. Translating gives CASSPTDYDYTF. Together with reference TRBV19 and TRBJ1-2, the CDR3 gives the full variable domain: DGGITQSPKYLFRKEGQNVTLSCEQNLNHDAMYWYRQDPGQGLRLIYYSQIVNDFQKGDIAEGYSVSREKKESFPLTVTSAQKNPTAFYLCASSPTDYDYTFGSGTRLTVV.

The V call is TRBV6-2 or TRBV6-3, the J call TRBJ2-5; 9 nucleotides align to TRBD2. Germline V lookup: CDR1 MNHEY, CDR2 SVGEGT. CDR3 length: 16 residues. J gave up 1 base and V 2 bases, and 5 bases lay outside the gene matches. The CDR3 protein is CASSYRGGGVQETQYF. Written as DNA, the CDR3 is TGTGCCAGCAGTTACAGAGGCGGGGGGGTCCAAGAGACCCAGTACTTC.

This chain joins TRBV27 and TRBJ2-4; 10 nucleotides align to TRBD1. The germline CDR1 and CDR2 sequences are MNHEY and SMNVEV (reference sequence). The CDR3 runs to 15 residues. The V and J ends lost 5 bases and 9 bases, in that order; junction bases with no gene match: 10. CDR3 loop: CASSALRDRGGIQYF. The CDR3 nucleotides are TGTGCCAGCAGTGCGCTCCGGGACAGGGGTGGCATTCAGTACTTC.

The chain couples TRBV3-1 (or the pseudogene TRBV3-2) to TRBJ2-7, with 10 bases aligning to TRBD1. Trimming at V came to 1 base and at J to 2 bases, leaving 8 bases not matched to a gene. From germline, CDR1 is LGHDT and CDR2 YNNKEL (reference sequence). The CDR3 consists of 17 residues. CDR3: CASSQGDRGWKPYEQYF. CDR3 nucleotide sequence: TGTGCCAGCAGCCAAGGGGACAGGGGATGGAAGCCCTACGAGCAGTACTTC.

The chain uses TRBV5-1 and TRBJ2-3; 9 bases match TRBD1. The germline V gene has CDR1 SGHRS and CDR2 YFSETQ. Trimming cost V 4 bases and J 3 bases; bases outside gene matches: 9. The CDR3 loop spans 16 amino acids. The DNA for the CDR3 is TGCGCCAGCAGCGCGCGCCCCGGGACAGGGACAGATACGCAGTATTTT. Protein product: CASSARPGTGTDTQYF.

The CDR3 reads CATHGTGLYGYTF. The CDR3 DNA follows: TGTGCCACCCACGGGACAGGGCTCTATGGCTACACCTTC. This chain joins TRBV10-3 and TRBJ1-2; 9 bases are a match to TRBD1. Germline CDR1 reads ENHRY; CDR2 reads SYGVKD. The CDR3 is 13 residues long. V was pared by 10 bases and J by 4 bases, with 7 bases of the junction left unmatched.

This clone appeared once. V is TRBV5-4 and J is TRBJ1-1; 8 positions match TRBD1. CDR1 is SGHNT and CDR2 is YYREEE in the germline V gene (reference sequence). The CDR3 consists of 15 residues. Trimming at V came to 2 bases and at J to 3 bases, leaving 6 bases not matched to a gene. The CDR3 nucleotides are TGTGCCAGCAGCTTTGTCAGGGGGCTGGACACTGAAGCTTTCTTT. Translation: CASSFVRGLDTEAFF.

The chain carries TRBV6-1 and TRBJ1-3; D ambiguous. V was clipped by 0 bases and J by 4 bases, with 10 bases between them. Germline CDR1 and CDR2: MNHNS and SASEGT. The CDR3 covers 15 residues. CDR3 loop: CASSEAHPGGNTIYF. CDR3 nucleotides: TGTGCCAGCAGTGAAGCGCACCCGGGGGGAAACACCATATATTTT.

In DNA, the CDR3 is TGTGCCAGCAGCTTACTGAGGCGTGAAGCTTTCTTT. Its protein is CASSLLRREAFF. This chain links TRBV13 with TRBJ1-1; D gene unclear. Per germline, CDR1 PRHDT and CDR2 FYEKMQ (reference sequence). The CDR3 spans 12 residues. V was cut by 2 bases and J by 7 bases, with 8 bases left in between.

This clone was counted between two and nine times. DNA of the CDR3: TGTGCCAGCAGCTATGTTGGCACAGATACGCAGTATTTT. It encodes CASSYVGTDTQYF. V gene TRBV14 combines with J gene TRBJ2-3; D ambiguous. The CDR3 spans 13 residues. Germline CDR1 is SGHDN and CDR2 is FVKESK. Trimming took 5 bases from V and 1 from J, leaving 7 bases between them. Complete variable domain (other parts from reference TRBV14 and TRBJ2-3): EAGVTQFPSHSVIEKGQTVTLRCDPISGHDNLYWYRRVMGKEIKFLLHFVKESKQDESGMPNNRFLAERTGGTYSTLKVQPAELEDSGVYFCASSYVGTDTQYFGPGTRLTVL.

This clone has just a few counts. The chain links TRBV14 to TRBJ1-1; a possible D gene is TRBD1 (5 bases). Germline V CDR1 and CDR2: SGHDN, FVKESK. This CDR3 contains 14 residues. With 0 bases removed from V and 4 bases from J, the gap between germline ends came to 9 bases. This CDR3 reads CASSQEVGGTEAFF. The DNA of the CDR3 is TGTGCCAGCAGCCAAGAAGTCGGGGGCACTGAAGCTTTCTTT.

The chain combines TRBV5-5 with TRBJ1-1; D is perhaps TRBD1 (6 bases). The V end was cut by 4 bases, the J end by 8 bases, with 18 bases between. The V gene's germline CDR1 is SGHKS and CDR2 YYEKEE (reference sequence). There are 14 residues in the CDR3. The CDR3 DNA follows: TGTGCCAGCAGCCCGCCGACAGGAATGAAAGAAGCTTTCTTT. Translating gives CASSPPTGMKEAFF. The full variable domain, in which reference TRBV5-5 and TRBJ1-1 provide the parts outside the CDR3, is DAGVTQSPTHLIKTRGQQVTLRCSPISGHKSVSWYQQVLGQGPQFIFQYYEKEERGRGNFPDRFSARQFPNYSSELNVNALLLGDSALYLCASSPPTGMKEAFFGQGTRLTVV.

This clone was detected once. The chain carries TRBV5-6 and TRBJ1-2; 7 bases align to TRBD1. Germline loops: CDR1 SGHDT, CDR2 YYEEEE. The CDR3 runs 15 residues. Germline trimming cut 4 bases from V and 2 bases from J; bases unmatched to any gene: 8. CDR3 protein: CASSPDRKLNYGYTF. The CDR3 coding sequence is TGTGCCAGCAGCCCGGACAGGAAATTAAACTATGGCTACACCTTC.

The chain links TRBV2 to TRBJ2-5; possibly TRBD1 for D (6 bases). CDR3 size: 14 residues. CDR1 SNHLY and CDR2 FYNNEI come from the germline V gene. V dropped 4 bases and J dropped 4 bases, with 13 bases sitting between them. As DNA, the CDR3 is TGTGCCAGCAGTGTTTTACAGGGCGGAGAGACCCAGTACTTC. It translates to CASSVLQGGETQYF.

This chain links TRBV5-4 with TRBJ2-4; the match to TRBD1 covers 7 bases. CDR3 length: 15 residues. V dropped 4 bases and J dropped 6; count of bases not matched to a gene: 10. Germline lookup yields CDR1 SGHNT and CDR2 YYREEE (reference sequence). The CDR3 spells CASSAPEGAGNIQYF. In nucleotides, the CDR3 is TGTGCCAGCAGCGCCCCCGAGGGGGCCGGAAACATTCAGTACTTC.

V is TRBV6-5 and J is TRBJ2-7, with D possibly matching TRBD1 (6 bases). The germline V gene encodes CDR1 MNHEY and CDR2 SVGAGI. The CDR3 totals 13 residues. The V gene lost 5 bases and the J gene lost 5 bases, with 13 bases spanning the gap. DNA of the CDR3: TGTGCCAGCAGTCTACAGGGTGGGAACGAGCAGTACTTC. This gives the protein CASSLQGGNEQYF.

The rearrangement links TRBV9 to TRBJ2-7; possible D gene TRBD2, 5 bases. The length of the CDR3 is 15 residues. V was shortened by 4 bases and J by 4 bases, with 18 bases between the two germline ends. Germline V gene data show CDR1 as SGDLS and CDR2 as YYNGEE. The CDR3 is CASSPRAASAYEQYF. CDR3 nucleotides: TGTGCCAGCAGCCCGCGGGCCGCCTCAGCTTACGAGCAGTACTTC.

This clone was counted once. This chain uses TRBV7-2 with TRBJ2-2, with D maybe TRBD1 (6 bases). CDR1 and CDR2 (germline): SGHTA, FQGNSA. The ends were cut back, 6 bases at V and 1 base at J, with 15 bases in the middle. The CDR3 is made up of 16 amino acids. The CDR3 loop is CASRSRETGNTGELFF. The CDR3 DNA follows: TGTGCCAGCAGGTCCCGTGAGACAGGGAACACCGGGGAGCTGTTTTTT.

The V call is TRBV10-3, the J call TRBJ1-5; 7 bases agree with TRBD1. CDR1 and CDR2 from the germline V gene are ENHRY and SYGVKD. The CDR3 loop spans 15 amino acids. J was trimmed by 3 bases and V by 3 bases; bases with no gene match: 5. The CDR3 DNA sequence: TGTGCCATCAGTGAAAGACAGGGACACAATCAGCCCCAGCATTTT. Translating it yields CAISERQGHNQPQHF.

V usage is TRBV9 and J usage is TRBJ2-1, with a tentative D call TRBD1 (5 bases). Between the trimmed V and J ends, which lost 0 bases and 7 bases, there was a span of 11 bases. The germline V gene encodes CDR1 SGDLS and CDR2 YYNGEE. This CDR3 spans 14 amino acids. The CDR3 here is CASSVVGVDNEQFF. CDR3 nucleotide sequence: TGTGCCAGCAGCGTAGTAGGGGTGGATAATGAGCAGTTCTTC.

V usage is TRBV6-1 and J usage is TRBJ1-3; unclear D gene. This CDR3 is built from 15 residues. V was cut by 6 bases and J by 0 bases, with 12 bases left in between. Germline loops: CDR1 MNHNS, CDR2 SASEGT. For the CDR3, the DNA is TGTGCCAGCAGCACACCGGGGAGCTCTGGAAACACCATATATTTT. Translation gives CASSTPGSSGNTIYF.

The CDR3 sequence is CASRSLGDPPTEAFF. The CDR3 nucleotides are TGTGCCAGCAGGAGTTTGGGAGACCCCCCGACTGAAGCTTTCTTT. This chain connects TRBV28 to TRBJ1-1; no clear D gene. V lost 6 bases and J lost 5, with 19 bases in between. Germline values: CDR1 MDHEN, CDR2 SYDVKM. The CDR3 consists of 15 residues.

The J gene is TRBJ2-1, the V gene TRBV7-9, with 11 bases matching TRBD2. The germline V gene encodes CDR1 SEHNR and CDR2 FQNEAQ (reference sequence). Losses at the gene ends were 5 bases for V and 4 bases for J; bases not matched to a gene: 4. This CDR3 is 15 amino acids long. The DNA for the CDR3 is TGTGCCAGCAGCCTCACTAGCGGGGGTTACAATGAGCAGTTCTTC. This gives the protein CASSLTSGGYNEQFF.

The chain joins TRBV5-4 to TRBJ1-1, with TRBD1 matching over 7 bases. Germline CDR1 is SGHNT and CDR2 is YYREEE (reference sequence). This CDR3 is built from 13 residues. Trimming at V came to 6 bases and at J to 1 base, leaving 3 bases not matched to a gene. Here the CDR3 DNA reads TGTGCCAGCAAAGGGGGCGAGAACACTGAAGCTTTCTTT. Amino acid sequence: CASKGGENTEAFF.

This clone was seen a single time. This chain connects TRBV6-5 to TRBJ2-1; 8 bases agree with TRBD2. Germline values: CDR1 MNHEY, CDR2 SVGAGI. The CDR3 loop spans 14 amino acids. J gave up 7 bases and V 7 bases, and 9 bases lay outside the gene matches. The CDR3, as DNA: TGTGCCAGCATCCCCGGGGGGGTAGATAATGAGCAGTTCTTC. This encodes CASIPGGVDNEQFF.